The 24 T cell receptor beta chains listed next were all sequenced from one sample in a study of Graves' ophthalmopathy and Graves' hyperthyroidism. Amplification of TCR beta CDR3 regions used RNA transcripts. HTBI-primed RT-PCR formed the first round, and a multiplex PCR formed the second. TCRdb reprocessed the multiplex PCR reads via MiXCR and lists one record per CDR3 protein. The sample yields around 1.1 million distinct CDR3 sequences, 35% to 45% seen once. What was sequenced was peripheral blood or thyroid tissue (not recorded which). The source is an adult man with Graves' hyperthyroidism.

In DNA form, the CDR3 reads TGTGCCAGCAGCTTTGGGCAATCCCCCTCCTACGAGCAGTACTTC. Its translation: CASSFGQSPSYEQYF. The V gene is TRBV14, the J gene TRBJ2-7, with D uncertain. Trimming stripped 5 bases from V and 0 bases from J, with 14 bases between. The germline gives CDR1 SGHDN, CDR2 FVKESK. This CDR3 contains 15 residues. The full variable domain, rest sourced from reference TRBV14 and TRBJ2-7, is EAGVTQFPSHSVIEKGQTVTLRCDPISGHDNLYWYRRVMGKEIKFLLHFVKESKQDESGMPNNRFLAERTGGTYSTLKVQPAELEDSGVYFCASSFGQSPSYEQYFGPGTRLTVT.

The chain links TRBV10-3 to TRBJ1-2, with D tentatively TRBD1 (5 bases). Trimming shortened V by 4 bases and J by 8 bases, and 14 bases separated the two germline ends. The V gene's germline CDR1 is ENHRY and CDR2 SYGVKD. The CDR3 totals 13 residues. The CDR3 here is CAISVREQEGYTF. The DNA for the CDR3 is TGTGCCATCAGTGTCCGGGAACAGGAAGGCTACACCTTC.

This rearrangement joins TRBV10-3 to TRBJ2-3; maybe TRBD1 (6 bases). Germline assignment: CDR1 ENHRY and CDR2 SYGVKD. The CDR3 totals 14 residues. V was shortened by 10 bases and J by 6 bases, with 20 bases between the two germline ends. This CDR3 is CATQGQQNTDTQYF. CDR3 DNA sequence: TGTGCCACACAGGGACAACAAAACACTGATACGCAGTATTTT.

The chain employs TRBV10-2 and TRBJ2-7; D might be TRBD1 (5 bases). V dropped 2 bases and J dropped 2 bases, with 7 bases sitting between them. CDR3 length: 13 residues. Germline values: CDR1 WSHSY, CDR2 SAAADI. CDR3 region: CASSEPDTYEQYF. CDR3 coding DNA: TGCGCCAGCAGTGAGCCGGACACCTACGAGCAGTACTTC.

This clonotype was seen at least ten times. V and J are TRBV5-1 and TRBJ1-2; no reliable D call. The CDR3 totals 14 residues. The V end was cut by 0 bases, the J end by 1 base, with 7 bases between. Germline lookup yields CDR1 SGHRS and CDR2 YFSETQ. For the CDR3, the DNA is TGCGCCAGCAGCTTGGTAGACCTTAACTATGGCTACACCTTC. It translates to CASSLVDLNYGYTF.

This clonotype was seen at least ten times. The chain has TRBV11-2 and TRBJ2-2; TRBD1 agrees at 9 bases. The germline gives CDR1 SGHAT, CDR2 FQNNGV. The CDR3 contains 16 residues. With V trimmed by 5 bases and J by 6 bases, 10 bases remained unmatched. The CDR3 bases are TGTGCCAGCAGCACGAACAGGGGGCGCAAGCCCGGGGAGCTGTTTTTT. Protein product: CASSTNRGRKPGELFF.

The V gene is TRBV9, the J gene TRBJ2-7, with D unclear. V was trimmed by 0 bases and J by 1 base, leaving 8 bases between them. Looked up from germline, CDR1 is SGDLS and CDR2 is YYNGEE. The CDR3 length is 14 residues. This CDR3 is CASSVGANSYEQYF. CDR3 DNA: TGTGCCAGCAGCGTAGGGGCCAATTCCTACGAGCAGTACTTC. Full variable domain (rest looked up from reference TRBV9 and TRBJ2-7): DSGVTQTPKHLITATGQRVTLRCSPRSGDLSVYWYQQSLDQGLQFLIQYYNGEERAKGNILERFSAQQFPDLHSELNLSSLELGDSALYFCASSVGANSYEQYFGPGTRLTVT.

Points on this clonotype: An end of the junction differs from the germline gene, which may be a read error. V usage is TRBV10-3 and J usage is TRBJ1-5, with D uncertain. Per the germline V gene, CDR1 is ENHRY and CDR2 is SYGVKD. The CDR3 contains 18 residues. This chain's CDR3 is CASSVTGRPRYSNQPQHF. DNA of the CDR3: TGTGCCAGCAGTGTGACGGGAAGGCCTAGATATAGCAATCAGCCCCAGCATTTT.

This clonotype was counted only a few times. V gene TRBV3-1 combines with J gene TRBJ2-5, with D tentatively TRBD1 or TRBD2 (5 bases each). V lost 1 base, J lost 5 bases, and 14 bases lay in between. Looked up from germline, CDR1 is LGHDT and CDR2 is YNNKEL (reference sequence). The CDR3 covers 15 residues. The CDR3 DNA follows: TGTGCCAGCAGCCAAGGTCCGGCAGAGGGGGAGACCCAGTACTTC. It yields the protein CASSQGPAEGETQYF.

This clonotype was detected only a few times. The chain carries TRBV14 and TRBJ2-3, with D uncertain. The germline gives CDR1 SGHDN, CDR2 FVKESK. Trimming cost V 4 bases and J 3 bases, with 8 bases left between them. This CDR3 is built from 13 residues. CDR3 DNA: TGTGCCAGCAGCCCGACACAGACAGATACGCAGTATTTT. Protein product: CASSPTQTDTQYF.

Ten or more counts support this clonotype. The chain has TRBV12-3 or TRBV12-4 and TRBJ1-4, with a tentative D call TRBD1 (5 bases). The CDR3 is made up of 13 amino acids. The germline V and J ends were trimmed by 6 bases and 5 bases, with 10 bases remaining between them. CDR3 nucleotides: TGTGCCAGCAGGGGACTAACAAATGAAAAACTGTTTTTT. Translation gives CASRGLTNEKLFF.

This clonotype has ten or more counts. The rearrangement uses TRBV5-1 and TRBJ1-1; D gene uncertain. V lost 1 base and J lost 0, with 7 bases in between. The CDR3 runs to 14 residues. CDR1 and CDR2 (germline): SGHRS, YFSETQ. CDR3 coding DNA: TGCGCCAGCAGCTTGTCGAGTCTGAACACTGAAGCTTTCTTT. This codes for CASSLSSLNTEAFF.

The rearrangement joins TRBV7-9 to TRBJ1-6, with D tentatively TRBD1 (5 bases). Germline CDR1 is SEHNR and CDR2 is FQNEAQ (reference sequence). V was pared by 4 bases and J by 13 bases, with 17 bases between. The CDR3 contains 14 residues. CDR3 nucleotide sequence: TGTGCCAGCAGCTCCGACAGTGGAGATCAGCCCCTCCACTTT. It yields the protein CASSSDSGDQPLHF.

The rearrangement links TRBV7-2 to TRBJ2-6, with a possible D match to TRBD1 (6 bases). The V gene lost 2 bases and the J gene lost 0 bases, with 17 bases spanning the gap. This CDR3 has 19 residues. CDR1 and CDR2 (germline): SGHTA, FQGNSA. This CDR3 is CASSLPARQDTSGANVLTF. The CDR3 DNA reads TGTGCCAGCAGCTTACCCGCGAGACAGGATACCTCTGGGGCCAACGTCCTGACTTTC.

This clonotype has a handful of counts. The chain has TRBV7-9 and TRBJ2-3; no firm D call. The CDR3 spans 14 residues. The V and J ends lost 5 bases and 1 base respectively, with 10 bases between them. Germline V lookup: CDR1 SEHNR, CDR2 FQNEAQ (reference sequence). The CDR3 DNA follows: TGTGCCAGCAGCGGGTATCATGGCACAGATACGCAGTATTTT. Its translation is CASSGYHGTDTQYF.

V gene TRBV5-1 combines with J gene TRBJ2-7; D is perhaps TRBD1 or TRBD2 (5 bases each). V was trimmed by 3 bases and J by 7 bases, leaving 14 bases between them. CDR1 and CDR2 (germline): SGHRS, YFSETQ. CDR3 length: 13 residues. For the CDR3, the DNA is TGCGCCAGCAGCTACGACGGGGCACGGGAGCAGTACTTC. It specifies CASSYDGAREQYF.

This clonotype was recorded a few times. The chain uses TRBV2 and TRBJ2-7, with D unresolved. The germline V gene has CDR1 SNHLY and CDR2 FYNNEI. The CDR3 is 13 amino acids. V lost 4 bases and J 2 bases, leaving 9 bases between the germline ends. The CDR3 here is CASSAASAYEQYF. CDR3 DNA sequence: TGTGCCAGCAGTGCGGCCAGCGCCTACGAGCAGTACTTC.

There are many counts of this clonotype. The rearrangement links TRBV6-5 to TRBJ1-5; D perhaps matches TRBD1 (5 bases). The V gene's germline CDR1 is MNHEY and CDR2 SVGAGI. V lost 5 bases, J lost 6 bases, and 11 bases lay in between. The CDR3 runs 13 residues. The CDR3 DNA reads TGTGCCAGCAGTCTAAGGGGACCTCAGCCCCAGCATTTT. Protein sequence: CASSLRGPQPQHF.

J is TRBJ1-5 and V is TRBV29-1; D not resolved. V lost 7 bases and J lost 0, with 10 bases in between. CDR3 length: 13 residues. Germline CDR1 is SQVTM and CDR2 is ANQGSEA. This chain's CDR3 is CSAGLYSNQPQHF. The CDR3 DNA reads TGCAGCGCCGGCCTTTATAGCAATCAGCCCCAGCATTTT.

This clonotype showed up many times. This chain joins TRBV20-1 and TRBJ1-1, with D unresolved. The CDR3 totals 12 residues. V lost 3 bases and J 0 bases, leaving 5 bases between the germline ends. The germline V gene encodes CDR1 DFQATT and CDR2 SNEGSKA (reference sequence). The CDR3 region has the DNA TGCAGTGCTAGCGCGGTGAACACTGAAGCTTTCTTT. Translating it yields CSASAVNTEAFF.

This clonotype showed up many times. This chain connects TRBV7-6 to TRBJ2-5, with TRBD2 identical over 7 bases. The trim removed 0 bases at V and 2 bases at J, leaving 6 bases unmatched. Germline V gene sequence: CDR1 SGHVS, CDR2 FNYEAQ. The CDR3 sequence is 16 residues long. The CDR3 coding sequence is TGTGCCAGCAGCTTAGCGCTCACTAGCGCACAAGAGACCCAGTACTTC. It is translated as CASSLALTSAQETQYF.

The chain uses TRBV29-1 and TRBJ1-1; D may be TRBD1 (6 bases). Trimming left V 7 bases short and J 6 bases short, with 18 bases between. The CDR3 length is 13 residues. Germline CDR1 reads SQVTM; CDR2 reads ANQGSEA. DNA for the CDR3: TGCAGCGCCCCACAGGGTAGTATCCCTGAAGCTTTCTTT. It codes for CSAPQGSIPEAFF.

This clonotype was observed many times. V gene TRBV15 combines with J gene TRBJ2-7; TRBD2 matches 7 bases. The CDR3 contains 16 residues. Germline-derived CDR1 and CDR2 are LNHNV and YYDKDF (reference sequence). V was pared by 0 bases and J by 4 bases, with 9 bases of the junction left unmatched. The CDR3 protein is CATSRESGPGGYEQYF. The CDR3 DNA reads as TGTGCCACCAGCAGAGAAAGTGGGCCGGGGGGTTACGAGCAGTACTTC.

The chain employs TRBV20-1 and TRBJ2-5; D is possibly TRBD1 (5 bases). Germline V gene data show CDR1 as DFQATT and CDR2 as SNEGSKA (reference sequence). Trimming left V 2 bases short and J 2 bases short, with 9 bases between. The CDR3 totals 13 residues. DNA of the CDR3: TGCAGTGCTAGACAGGGCTTACAAGAGACCCAGTACTTC. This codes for CSARQGLQETQYF.